These 22 T cell receptor beta chains came from one sample sequenced in a study of blood T cells in healthy people across ages. A sample-barcoded 5' primer and a J-beta primer mix were used in a second PCR of roughly 6 to 11 cycles. TCRdb itself ran the 5' RACE reads through MiXCR, one entry per CDR3 protein. This table has 750,000 to 1,000,000 distinct CDR3 sequences, around 29% appearing once. The same sample was also used in a study of T cells of mothers and their children.

Sequencing was carried out using blood. These receptors were collected from a woman in her 40s in good health.

This clonotype was counted many times. V is TRBV7-2 and J is TRBJ1-2; D is possibly TRBD1 (6 bases). The germline CDR1 and CDR2 sequences are SGHTA and FQGNSA. CDR3 length: 15 amino acids. V lost 5 bases and J lost 3, with 16 bases in between. The CDR3 coding sequence is TGTGCCAGCAGCCGAACGGGGGCGCCTGACTATGGCTACACCTTC. Protein: CASSRTGAPDYGYTF.

This clonotype was found a few times. CDR3: CASRPTVVGEKLFF. The CDR3 DNA sequence: TGCGCCAGCAGGCCTACAGTTGTTGGCGAAAAACTGTTTTTT. This chain links TRBV5-1 with TRBJ1-4; unclear D gene. The V end was cut by 5 bases, the J end by 8 bases, with 16 bases between. Germline assignment: CDR1 SGHRS and CDR2 YFSETQ. This CDR3 comprises 14 residues. Based on the CDR3 plus reference TRBV5-1 and TRBJ1-4, the full variable domain is KAGVTQTPRYLIKTRGQQVTLSCSPISGHRSVSWYQQTPGQGLQFLFEYFSETQRNKGNFPGRFSGRQFSNSRSEMNVSTLELGDSALYLCASRPTVVGEKLFFGSGTQLSVL.

The CDR3 coding sequence is TGTGCCAGCGCTCGGGGGGTCTCCTACAATGAGCAGTTCTTC. It codes for CASARGVSYNEQFF. V is TRBV2 and J is TRBJ2-1, with TRBD2 matching over 7 bases. The CDR3 loop spans 14 amino acids. Germline CDR1 is SNHLY and CDR2 is FYNNEI. The trim removed 8 bases at V and 0 bases at J, leaving 4 bases unmatched.

The table lists this clonotype with a few counts. The chain links TRBV5-1 to TRBJ2-4; D could derive from TRBD1 or TRBD2 (5 bases each). The DNA end is more similar to TRBJ2-7, so the J call may be wrong. This CDR3 contains 14 residues. Looked up from germline, CDR1 is SGHRS and CDR2 is YFSETQ. CDR3 region: CASSLRGGPYEQYF. DNA for the CDR3: TGCGCCAGCAGCTTAAGGGGCGGGCCCTACGAGCAGTACTTC.

This clonotype was counted only a few times. The chain couples TRBV29-1 to TRBJ2-7; D remains unclear. V was clipped by 8 bases and J by 3 bases, with 14 bases between them. The germline CDR1 and CDR2 sequences are SQVTM and ANQGSEA. The CDR3 spans 12 residues. Here the CDR3 DNA reads TGCAGCATTCGTTCCAGAGGCTACGAGCAGTACTTC. Its protein is CSIRSRGYEQYF.

CDR3 bases: TGTGCCAGCAGCTTTATAACCGGGACTCTTCAGTACAATGAGCAGTTCTTC. This gives the protein CASSFITGTLQYNEQFF. The chain employs TRBV5-5 and TRBJ2-1; D possibly corresponds to TRBD2 (6 bases). The length of the CDR3 is 17 residues. Germline V gives CDR1 SGHKS, CDR2 YYEKEE (reference sequence). The V and J ends lost 2 bases and 4 bases respectively, with 19 bases between them. The full variable domain, with the rest looked up from reference TRBV5-5 and TRBJ2-1, is DAGVTQSPTHLIKTRGQQVTLRCSPISGHKSVSWYQQVLGQGPQFIFQYYEKEERGRGNFPDRFSARQFPNYSSELNVNALLLGDSALYLCASSFITGTLQYNEQFFGPGTRLTVL.

The chain uses TRBV20-1 and TRBJ2-3; TRBD2 agrees at 13 bases. CDR1 DFQATT and CDR2 SNEGSKA come from the germline V gene (reference sequence). The CDR3 extends over 16 amino acids. The V and J ends lost 0 bases and 3 bases, in that order; junction bases with no gene match: 3. This chain's CDR3 is CSARDWTSGSTDTQYF. CDR3 nucleotide sequence: TGCAGTGCTAGAGATTGGACTAGCGGGAGTACAGATACGCAGTATTTT.

The chain joins TRBV6-4 to TRBJ2-1, with D possibly matching TRBD2 (6 bases). V lost 5 bases and J 5 bases, leaving 13 bases between the germline ends. This CDR3 region has 14 residues. CDR1 and CDR2 (germline): MRHNA, SNTAGT. The CDR3 spells CASSPEIADNEQFF. Here the CDR3 DNA reads TGTGCCAGCAGTCCAGAGATAGCGGACAATGAGCAGTTCTTC.

As regards this clonotype: A read error may be the cause here, since a much bigger clone is one base away. V and J are TRBV27 and TRBJ2-5, with 10 bases aligning to TRBD1. Germline V lookup: CDR1 MNHEY, CDR2 SMNVEV (reference sequence). With 7 bases clipped from V and 3 bases from J, the junction kept 2 bases outside the gene matches. The CDR3 loop spans 13 amino acids. CDR3 DNA sequence: TGTGCCAGCAAAGGGACAGGGGAAGAGACCCAGTACTTC. This gives the protein CASKGTGEETQYF.

Worth noting for this clonotype: This could be a read error, since a much larger clone is one nucleotide away. This chain uses TRBV28 with TRBJ2-7; TRBD1 is a possible D gene (5 bases). The CDR3 covers 14 residues. V was trimmed by 6 bases and J by 3 bases, leaving 15 bases between them. Germline-derived CDR1 and CDR2 are MDHEN and SYDVKM. CDR3 bases: TGTGCCAGCAGGTTTAAGGACACCTACTACGAGCAGTACTTC. Its protein is CASRFKDTYYEQYF.

In this sample, this clonotype turned up a few times. This chain joins TRBV28 and TRBJ1-2; tentatively, D is TRBD1 (5 bases). CDR3 length: 15 residues. CDR1 and CDR2 (germline): MDHEN, SYDVKM. Trimming removed 3 bases from V and 4 bases from J, with 15 bases in between. CDR3 DNA: TGTGCCAGCAGTTTTTCCTCGGGACCGTTCTATGGCTACACCTTC. It translates to CASSFSSGPFYGYTF.

The V gene is TRBV7-8, the J gene TRBJ1-5; D ambiguous. This CDR3 is 16 amino acids long. Germline V gene data show CDR1 as SGHVS and CDR2 as FQNEAQ. V dropped 6 bases and J dropped 1 base, with 16 bases sitting between them. The CDR3 DNA follows: TGTGCCAGCAGTTCCCGTGTAGGGCCGAGCAATCAGCCCCAGCATTTT. This sequence encodes CASSSRVGPSNQPQHF.

To note about this clonotype: One end of the junction does not line up with germline, which may come from a read error. V and J are TRBV29-1 and TRBJ2-7; tentative D call: TRBD1 (6 bases). The germline V gene encodes CDR1 SQVTM and CDR2 ANQGSEA. CDR3 length: 13 residues. The CDR3 DNA follows: TGCAGCGCTGAAGACAGGACCACCTACGAGCAGTACTTC. Translation gives CSAEDRTTYEQYF.

The gene calls are TRBV29-1 and TRBJ1-2, with D possibly TRBD1 on 5 matching bases. Germline loops: CDR1 SQVTM, CDR2 ANQGSEA. This CDR3 region has 12 residues. V shed 7 bases and J shed 0 bases, with 9 bases lying between them. This CDR3 reads CSGLGANYGYTF. DNA for the CDR3: TGCAGCGGTTTAGGGGCTAACTATGGCTACACCTTC.

The rearrangement links TRBV5-1 to TRBJ1-5; D may be TRBD1 (6 bases). The V end was cut by 4 bases, the J end by 5 bases, with 13 bases between. The germline V gene encodes CDR1 SGHRS and CDR2 YFSETQ. This CDR3 is 14 amino acids long. CDR3 sequence reads: CASSPWGGDQPQHF. In DNA, the CDR3 is TGCGCCAGCAGCCCCTGGGGGGGCGATCAGCCCCAGCATTTT.

This clonotype came up many times. The genes are TRBV29-1 and TRBJ2-1; D might be TRBD2 (5 bases). CDR3 length equals 13 residues. CDR1 is SQVTM and CDR2 is ANQGSEA in the germline V gene. V gave up 2 bases and J gave up 12 bases, with 17 bases separating them. CDR3 sequence reads: CSVERPSGRGQFF. The CDR3 DNA follows: TGCAGCGTTGAAAGACCGTCCGGCCGGGGGCAGTTCTTC.

Ten or more counts support this clonotype. The V gene is TRBV6-6, the J gene TRBJ2-3, with D tentatively TRBD1 (6 bases). The CDR3 is made up of 12 amino acids. V shed 8 bases and J shed 7 bases, with 13 bases lying between them. Germline CDR1 is MNHNY and CDR2 is SVGAGI (reference sequence). The CDR3 region has the DNA TGTGCCAGCCGCCAGGGGCTATATACGCAGTATTTT. Its translation is CASRQGLYTQYF.

The rearrangement links TRBV28 to TRBJ1-6, with D uncertain. The V end lost 6 bases, the J end lost 6 bases, and 15 bases lay between the germline ends. CDR3 length equals 15 residues. CDR1 MDHEN and CDR2 SYDVKM come from the germline V gene. The CDR3 protein is CASSPSRQSNSPLHF. CDR3 coding DNA: TGTGCCAGCAGCCCCTCGAGGCAAAGTAATTCACCCCTCCACTTT.

This clonotype was picked up a small number of times. CDR3 amino acids: CATSRELYRNEKLFF. The CDR3 nucleotides read TGTGCCACCAGCAGAGAGCTTTATAGGAATGAAAAACTGTTTTTT. The chain joins TRBV15 to TRBJ1-4, with unresolved D. Trimming took 0 bases from V and 5 from J, leaving 10 bases between them. The CDR3 consists of 15 residues. Germline CDR1 is LNHNV and CDR2 is YYDKDF (reference sequence).

This clonotype was observed a few times. Mismatch with germline at one junction end may stem from a read error. V gene TRBV20-1 combines with J gene TRBJ2-5; D perhaps matches TRBD2 (5 bases). The CDR3 covers 15 residues. Germline CDR1 DFQATT, CDR2 SNEGSKA (reference sequence). CDR3 in amino acids: CSTRAPGRSGETQYF. The CDR3, as DNA: TGCAGTACTAGAGCCCCGGGAAGGTCCGGGGAGACCCAGTACTTC.

Notes on this clonotype: This sequence may be a read error, since a much larger clone differs from it by one base. The V gene is TRBV29-1, the J gene TRBJ2-1; D remains unclear. This CDR3 is 10 amino acids long. V was shortened by 5 bases and J by 13 bases, with 12 bases between the two germline ends. From germline, CDR1 is SQVTM and CDR2 ANQGSEA. The chain's CDR3 is CSVFLETQFF. The CDR3 nucleotides are TGCAGCGTTTTCTTGGAGACCCAGTTCTTC.

V gene TRBV20-1 combines with J gene TRBJ2-5; 7 bases are a match to TRBD2. Unmatched junction bases numbered 7, after V lost 0 bases and J lost 0 bases. The CDR3 runs 16 residues. CDR1 DFQATT and CDR2 SNEGSKA come from the germline V gene (reference sequence). The CDR3 sequence is CSARDIRLADQETQYF. The CDR3 DNA follows: TGCAGTGCTAGAGATATTCGGCTAGCGGACCAAGAGACCCAGTACTTC.